This TCR beta chain was retrieved from a study of blood T cell repertoires in COVID-19. Profiled with immunoSEQ multiplex PCR; TCRdb holds only in-frame clones, not every one. The table lists more than 250,000 clones, around 87% of them singletons. Germline-derived CDR1 and CDR2 are SQVTM and ANQGSEA. V was cut by 3 bases and J by 2 bases, with 8 bases left in between. The CDR3 has 13 amino acids. J is TRBJ2-1 and V is TRBV29-1; D perhaps matches TRBD1 (5 bases). This TCR was recovered from a man between 45 and 60 years old with active or convalescent COVID-19. Sequencing was performed on peripheral blood. The CDR3 nucleotides are TGCAGCGTTGACAGGGTCCCCTACAATGAGCAGTTCTTC. This sequence encodes CSVDRVPYNEQFF.